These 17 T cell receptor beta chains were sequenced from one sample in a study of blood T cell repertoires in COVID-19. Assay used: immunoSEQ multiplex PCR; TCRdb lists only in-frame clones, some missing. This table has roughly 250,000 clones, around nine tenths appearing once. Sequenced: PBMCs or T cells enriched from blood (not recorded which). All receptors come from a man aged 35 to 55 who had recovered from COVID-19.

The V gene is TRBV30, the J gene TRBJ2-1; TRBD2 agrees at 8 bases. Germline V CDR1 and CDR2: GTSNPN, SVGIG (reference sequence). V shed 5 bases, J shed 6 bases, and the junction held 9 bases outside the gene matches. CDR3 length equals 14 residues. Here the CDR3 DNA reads TGTGCCTGGTCTGTCGGGGGGGCCCTCAATGAGCAGTTCTTC. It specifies CAWSVGGALNEQFF.

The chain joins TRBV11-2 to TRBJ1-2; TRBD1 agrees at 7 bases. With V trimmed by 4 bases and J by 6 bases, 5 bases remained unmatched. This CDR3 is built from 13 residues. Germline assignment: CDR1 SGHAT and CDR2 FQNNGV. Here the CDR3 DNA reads TGTGCCAGCAGCTCTATCGACAGGGATGGCTACACCTTC. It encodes CASSSIDRDGYTF.

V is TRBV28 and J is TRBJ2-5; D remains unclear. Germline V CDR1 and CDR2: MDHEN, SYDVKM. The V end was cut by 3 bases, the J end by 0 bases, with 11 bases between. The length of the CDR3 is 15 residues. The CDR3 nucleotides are TGTGCCAGCAGTTTCGAGGCGTTTGACCAAGAGACCCAGTACTTC. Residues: CASSFEAFDQETQYF.

The CDR3 region has the DNA TGTGCCAGCAGCTTCGGGGATAGTCACACTGAAGCTTTCTTT. Translating it yields CASSFGDSHTEAFF. The V and J genes are TRBV5-5 and TRBJ1-1, with no clear D. The V end lost 2 bases, the J end lost 3 bases, and 11 bases lay between the germline ends. Germline assignment: CDR1 SGHKS and CDR2 YYEKEE (reference sequence). The CDR3 has 14 residues.

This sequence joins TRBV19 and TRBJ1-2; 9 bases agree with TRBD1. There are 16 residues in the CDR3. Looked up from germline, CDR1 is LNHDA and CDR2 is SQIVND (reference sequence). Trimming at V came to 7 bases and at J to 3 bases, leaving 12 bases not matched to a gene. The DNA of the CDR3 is TGTGCCAGTATGGCGGGACAGGGAATCATGCACTATGGCTACACCTTC. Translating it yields CASMAGQGIMHYGYTF.

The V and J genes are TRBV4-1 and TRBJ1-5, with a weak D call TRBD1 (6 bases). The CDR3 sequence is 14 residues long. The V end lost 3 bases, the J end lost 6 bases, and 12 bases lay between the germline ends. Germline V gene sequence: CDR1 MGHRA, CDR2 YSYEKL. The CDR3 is CASSHTGTSQPQHF. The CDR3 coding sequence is TGCGCCAGCAGCCACACAGGGACAAGTCAGCCCCAGCATTTT.

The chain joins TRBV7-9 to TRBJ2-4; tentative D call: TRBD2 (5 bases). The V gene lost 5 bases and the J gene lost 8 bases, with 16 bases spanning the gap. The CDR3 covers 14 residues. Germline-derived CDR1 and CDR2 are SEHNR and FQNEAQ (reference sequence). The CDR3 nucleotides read TGTGCCAGCAGCCCAAGAGGGCTCGGGGACATTCAGTACTTC. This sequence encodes CASSPRGLGDIQYF.

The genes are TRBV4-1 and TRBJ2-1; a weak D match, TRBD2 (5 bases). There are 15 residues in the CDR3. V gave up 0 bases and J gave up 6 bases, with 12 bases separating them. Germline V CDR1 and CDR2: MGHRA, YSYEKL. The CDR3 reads CASSQEASFRNEQFF. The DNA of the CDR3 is TGCGCCAGCAGCCAAGAAGCTAGCTTTCGCAATGAGCAGTTCTTC.

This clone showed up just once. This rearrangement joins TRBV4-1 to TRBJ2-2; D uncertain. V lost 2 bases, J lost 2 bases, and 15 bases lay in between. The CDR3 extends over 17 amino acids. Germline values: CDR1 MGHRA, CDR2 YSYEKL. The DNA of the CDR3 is TGCGCCAGCAGCCAAAAAATAGCTAGTGTTAACACCGGGGAGCTGTTTTTT. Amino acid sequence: CASSQKIASVNTGELFF.

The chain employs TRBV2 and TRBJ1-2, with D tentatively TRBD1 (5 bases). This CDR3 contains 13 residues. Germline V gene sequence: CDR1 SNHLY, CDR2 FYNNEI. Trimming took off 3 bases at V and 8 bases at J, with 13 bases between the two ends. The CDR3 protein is CASSEAGFFGYTF. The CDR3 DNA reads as TGTGCCAGCAGTGAGGCAGGGTTCTTCGGCTACACCTTC.

CDR3 coding DNA: TGCGCCAGCAGCGACCCTGACGGGAGGGCAAATGAGCAGTTCTTC. Residues: CASSDPDGRANEQFF. The genes are TRBV5-1 and TRBJ2-1; 8 positions agree with TRBD2. V dropped 4 bases and J dropped 7; count of bases not matched to a gene: 10. The CDR3 spans 15 residues. Germline V gives CDR1 SGHRS, CDR2 YFSETQ.

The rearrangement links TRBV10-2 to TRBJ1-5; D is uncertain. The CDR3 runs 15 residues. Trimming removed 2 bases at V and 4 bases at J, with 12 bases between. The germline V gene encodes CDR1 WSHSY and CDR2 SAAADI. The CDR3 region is CASSEIDGPNQPQHF. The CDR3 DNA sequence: TGCGCCAGCAGTGAGATAGATGGGCCAAATCAGCCCCAGCATTTT.

The CDR3 nucleotides read TGTGCCACCAATCCTAGCGGGAGCTCCTACGAGCAGTACTTC. Translated: CATNPSGSSYEQYF. This chain connects TRBV24-1 to TRBJ2-7; 10 nucleotides agree with TRBD2. The CDR3 covers 14 residues. CDR1 KGHDR and CDR2 SFDVKD come from the germline V gene. Losses at the gene ends were 8 bases for V and 0 bases for J; bases not matched to a gene: 3.

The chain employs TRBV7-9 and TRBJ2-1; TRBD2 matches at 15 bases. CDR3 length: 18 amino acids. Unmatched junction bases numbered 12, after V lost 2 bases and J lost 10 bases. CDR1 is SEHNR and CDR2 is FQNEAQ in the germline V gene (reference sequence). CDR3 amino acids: CASSLSVMGLAGGLEQFF. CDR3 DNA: TGTGCCAGCAGCTTATCGGTCATGGGACTAGCGGGGGGATTGGAGCAGTTCTTC.

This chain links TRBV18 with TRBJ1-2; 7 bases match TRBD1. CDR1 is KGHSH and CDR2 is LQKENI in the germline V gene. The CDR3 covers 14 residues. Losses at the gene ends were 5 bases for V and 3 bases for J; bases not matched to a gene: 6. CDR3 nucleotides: TGTGCCAGCTCAAGGGACAGAAATGACTATGGCTACACCTTC. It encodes CASSRDRNDYGYTF. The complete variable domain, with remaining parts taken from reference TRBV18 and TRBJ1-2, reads NAGVMQNPRHLVRRRGQEARLRCSPMKGHSHVYWYRQLPEEGLKFMVYLQKENIIDESGMPKERFSAEFPKEGPSILRIQQVVRGDSAAYFCASSRDRNDYGYTFGSGTRLTVV.

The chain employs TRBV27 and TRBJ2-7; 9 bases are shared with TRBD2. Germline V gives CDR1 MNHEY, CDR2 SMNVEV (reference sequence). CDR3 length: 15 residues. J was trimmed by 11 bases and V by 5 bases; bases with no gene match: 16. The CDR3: CASSPRGSGGPREYF. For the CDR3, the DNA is TGTGCCAGCAGTCCCCGCGGCAGCGGGGGGCCCCGGGAGTACTTC.

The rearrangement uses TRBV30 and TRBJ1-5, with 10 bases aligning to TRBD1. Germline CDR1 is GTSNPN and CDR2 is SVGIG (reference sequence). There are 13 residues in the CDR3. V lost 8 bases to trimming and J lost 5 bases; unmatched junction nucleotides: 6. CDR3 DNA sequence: TGTGCCGGACAGACAGGGGGCGATCAGCCCCAGCATTTT. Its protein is CAGQTGGDQPQHF.